This T cell receptor beta chain appears in the sequencing data of a study of blood T cell repertoires in COVID-19. For the study at large: Acute and convalescent COVID-19 specimens originated in the United States, Italy and Spain.

The CDR3 extends over 15 amino acids. V lost 0 bases and J 9 bases, leaving 12 bases between the germline ends. CDR1 is LGHNA, CDR2 YSLEER, per germline. TCRdb's table, derived via immunoSEQ multiplex PCR, lists solely in-frame clones and lacks some. The repertoire holds 100,000 to 150,000 clones, with about 85% as singletons. Material for sequencing was peripheral blood. The rearrangement joins TRBV4-3 to TRBJ1-6; no definite D call. The TCR sequence derives from a man at least 80 years old with active or convalescent COVID-19. The CDR3 DNA reads TGCGCCAGCAGCCAAGACGCCCTTCCTATTTCACCCCTCCACTTT. This sequence encodes CASSQDALPISPLHF.